This TCR beta chain was found in a study of identical twins. The CDR3 sequence is 13 residues long. Trimming shortened V by 4 bases and J by 4 bases, and 11 bases separated the two germline ends. The germline V gene encodes CDR1 MDHEN and CDR2 SYDVKM. The study, taken as a whole, reports: An excess of low generation probability was shown by twin-shared out-of-frame alpha sequences. For cord blood, abundant beta clonotypes had fewer insertions, unlike memory repertoires, which showed none.

TCRdb used MiXCR to reprocess the 5' RACE reads, holding one entry per CDR3 protein. The table shows 690,000 or so distinct CDR3 sequences, with 8.6% occurring only once. Details on this clonotype: Its antigen remains unidentified.

This sample also belongs to another study, concerning yellow fever vaccine responses in identical twins. That paper notes: Twin vaccine T cell responses reportedly seemed partly convergent, partly personalized.

The sequence came from a woman aged 18-29 years in good health. The chain uses TRBV28 and TRBJ2-7; D perhaps matches TRBD1 (6 bases). Input material: PBMCs. The CDR3 spells CASSSGHQYEQYF. The DNA for the CDR3 is TGTGCCAGCAGTTCGGGACATCAGTACGAGCAGTACTTC.